These T cell receptor beta chains were read from a single sample in a study of esophageal squamous cell carcinoma under preoperative chemotherapy. TCRdb reprocessed the PCR reads via MiXCR and lists one record per CDR3 protein. The profile covers 5,000 to 7,500 distinct CDR3 sequences, with roughly 32% appearing a single time and 14% to 15% taken by the ten largest. This material was obtained from a patient given preoperative chemotherapy. All receptors derive from a human donor with esophageal squamous cell carcinoma. The donor label of this sample is uncertain. The CDR3 runs from the conserved cysteine through the conserved F or W. A D gene is named only where the DNA matches it firmly. Where a row states a size, it is once, few, many or the class of an expanded clone; other rows omit it.

size,D,J,V,CDR3,DNA
NA,TRBD2,TRBJ2-1,TRBV20-1,CSATKAGVGDEQFF,TGCAGTGCAACTAAAGCGGGAGTTGGGGATGAGCAGTTCTTC
many,NA,TRBJ1-5,TRBV6-1,CASSDQGGQSQPQHF,TGTGCCAGCAGTGATCAAGGGGGACAAAGCCAGCCCCAGCATTTT
medium-sized,NA,TRBJ2-1,TRBV11-1,CASRIGNSQGYEQFF,TGTGCCAGCAGGATTGGGAATTCACAGGGATACGAGCAGTTCTTC
many,NA,TRBJ1-4,TRBV7-8,CASSHDWEKLFF,TGTGCCAGCAGCCATGACTGGGAAAAACTGTTTTTT
many,NA,TRBJ2-7,TRBV23-1,CASRTGTQDYEQYF,TGCGCCAGCAGGACCGGGACTCAAGACTACGAGCAGTACTTC
medium-sized,TRBD2,TRBJ2-5,TRBV11-2,CASSLNSGRETQYF,TGTGCCAGCAGCTTGAATAGCGGGAGGGAGACCCAGTACTTC
medium-sized,TRBD2,TRBJ2-3,TRBV6-5,CASRPPEREGVDTQYF,TGTGCCAGCAGGCCTCCGGAGCGGGAGGGGGTAGATACGCAGTATTTT
many,NA,TRBJ2-1,TRBV6-4,CASSAGRDSYNEQFF,TGTGCCAGCAGTGCAGGGAGGGACAGCTACAATGAGCAGTTCTTC
many,TRBD1,TRBJ2-3,TRBV6-2/TRBV6-3,CASSYLTGAGFSTDTQYF,TGTGCCAGCAGTTACTTAACAGGGGCCGGGTTTAGCACAGATACGCAGTATTTT
many,NA,TRBJ1-1,TRBV6-1,CASTRGGNTEAFF,TGTGCCAGCACACGGGGGGGGAACACTGAAGCTTTCTTT
many,TRBD1,TRBJ2-3,TRBV12-5,CASARGTGTTDTQYF,TGTGCTAGTGCCCGGGGGACAGGGACCACAGATACGCAGTATTTT
many,NA,TRBJ2-2,TRBV6-5,CASSYSGLATGELFF,TGTGCCAGCAGTTACTCGGGACTGGCCACCGGGGAGCTGTTTTTT
medium-sized,TRBD2,TRBJ2-1,TRBV6-1,CASSPLAGVGNEQFF,TGTGCCAGCAGCCCTCTAGCGGGAGTCGGGAATGAGCAGTTCTTC
NA,NA,TRBJ2-2,TRBV27,CARTFLGKTGELFF,TGTGCCAGGACTTTTTTGGGGAAGACCGGGGAGCTGTTTTTT
many,NA,TRBJ2-5,TRBV4-2,CASSQDVTDAESQYF,TGTGCCAGCAGCCAAGATGTGACCGACGCAGAATCGCAGTACTTC
NA,TRBD1,TRBJ2-7,TRBV27,CGSRSPTGTGGLYEQYF,TGTGGCAGCAGATCACCAACCGGGACAGGAGGGCTCTACGAGCAGTACTTC
medium-sized,NA,TRBJ2-1,TRBV7-8,CASSLRETIGGGHEQFF,TGTGCCAGCAGCTTACGGGAGACTATAGGAGGCGGCCATGAGCAGTTCTTC
many,TRBD2,TRBJ2-3,TRBV7-9,CASSLGAGRSTDTQYF,TGTGCCAGCAGCTTAGGAGCCGGGAGGAGCACAGATACGCAGTATTTT
medium-sized,TRBD2,TRBJ2-1,TRBV7-9,CASSLSAGLAGHNEQFF,TGTGCCAGCAGCTTATCAGCTGGACTAGCGGGTCACAATGAGCAGTTCTTC
NA,TRBD2,TRBJ2-1,TRBV6-1,CASIAGTSGPEEQLF,TGTGCCAGCATCGCCGGGACTAGCGGGCCCGAGGAGCAGTTGTTC
many,NA,TRBJ1-2,TRBV12-3/TRBV12-4,CASSLGRQGYGYTF,TGTGCCAGCAGTTTAGGTCGGCAGGGCTATGGCTACACCTTC
large,TRBD2,TRBJ2-5,TRBV7-7,CASSPGASGRAGTQYF,TGTGCTAGCAGCCCGGGGGCTAGCGGGAGGGCTGGGACCCAGTACTTC
large,TRBD2,TRBJ2-1,TRBV6-1,CASSEVYSGRASGSYNEQFF,TGTGCCAGCAGTGAAGTGTATAGCGGGAGGGCCAGTGGCTCCTACAATGAGCAGTTCTTC
NA,NA,TRBJ2-3,TRBV14,CASSEDRMEQFF,TGTGCCAGCAGCGAAGATCGGATGGAGCAGTTTTTC
many,TRBD2,TRBJ2-7,TRBV11-2,CASSLVAGERDEQYF,TGTGCCAGCAGCTTAGTAGCGGGAGAACGTGATGAGCAGTACTTC
NA,TRBD2,TRBJ2-1,TRBV27,CASSRLQRGRSYNEQFF,TGTGCCAGCAGTCGCCTGCAGCGGGGGCGCTCCTACAATGAGCAGTTCTTC
medium-sized,TRBD2,TRBJ2-7,TRBV6-2/TRBV6-3,CASSYSGRFYEQYF,TGTGCCAGCAGTTATAGCGGGAGATTCTACGAGCAGTACTTC
many,NA,TRBJ2-1,TRBV6-1,CASSFSLGTEQFF,TGTGCCAGCAGCTTTAGTTTGGGTACCGAGCAGTTCTTC
few,TRBD1,TRBJ2-3,TRBV4-1,CASSQEGTGGLGSTDTQYF,TGCGCCAGCAGCCAAGAGGGGACAGGGGGTCTGGGGAGCACAGATACGCAGTATTTT
NA,TRBD2,TRBJ2-2,TRBV6-1,CASCGLAGGPATGELCF,TGTGCCAGCTGCGGACTAGCGGGAGGGCCAGCCACCGGGGAGCTGTGTTTT
many,NA,TRBJ2-7,TRBV5-6,CASRLKGSSYEQYF,TGTGCCAGCAGGCTCAAGGGATCGTCCTACGAGCAGTACTTC